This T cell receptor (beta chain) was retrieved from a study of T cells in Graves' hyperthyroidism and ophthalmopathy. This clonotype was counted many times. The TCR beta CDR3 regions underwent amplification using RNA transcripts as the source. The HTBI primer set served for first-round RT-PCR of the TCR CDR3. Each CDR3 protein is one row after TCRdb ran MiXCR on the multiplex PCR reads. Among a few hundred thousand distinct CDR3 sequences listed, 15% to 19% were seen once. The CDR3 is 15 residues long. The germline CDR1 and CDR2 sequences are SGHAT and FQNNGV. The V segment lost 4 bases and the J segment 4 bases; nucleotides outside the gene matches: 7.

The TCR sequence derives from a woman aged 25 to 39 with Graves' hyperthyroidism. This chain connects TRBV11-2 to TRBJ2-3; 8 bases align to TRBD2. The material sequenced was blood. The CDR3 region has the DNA TGTGCCAGCAGCTCGGAGCGGGAGCGGGCAGATACGCAGTATTTT. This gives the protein CASSSERERADTQYF. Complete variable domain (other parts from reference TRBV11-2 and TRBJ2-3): EAGVAQSPRYKIIEKRQSVAFWCNPISGHATLYWYQQILGQGPKLLIQFQNNGVVDDSQLPKDRFSAERLKGVDSTLKIQPAKLEDSAVYLCASSSERERADTQYFGPGTRLTVL.